Described below is a single TCR beta chain sequence and its context. CDR1 is MNHNS and CDR2 is SASEGT in the germline V gene. CDR3 length: 15 amino acids. V lost 0 bases and J 4 bases, leaving 12 bases between the germline ends. This entry belongs to a study of blood T cell repertoires in COVID-19. Method: immunoSEQ multiplex PCR; TCRdb's copy keeps in-frame clones and lacks some. The data show approximately 270,000 clones, roughly 90% seen once. The sequence derives from a woman in her sixties or seventies who had recovered from COVID-19. The chain combines TRBV6-1 with TRBJ1-1, with D hard to call. Sequencing was carried out using PBMCs or T cells enriched from blood (not recorded which). The CDR3 DNA reads as TGTGCCAGCAGTGAAGCCTACGGGGAAGGCACTGAAGCTTTCTTT. Translation: CASSEAYGEGTEAFF.